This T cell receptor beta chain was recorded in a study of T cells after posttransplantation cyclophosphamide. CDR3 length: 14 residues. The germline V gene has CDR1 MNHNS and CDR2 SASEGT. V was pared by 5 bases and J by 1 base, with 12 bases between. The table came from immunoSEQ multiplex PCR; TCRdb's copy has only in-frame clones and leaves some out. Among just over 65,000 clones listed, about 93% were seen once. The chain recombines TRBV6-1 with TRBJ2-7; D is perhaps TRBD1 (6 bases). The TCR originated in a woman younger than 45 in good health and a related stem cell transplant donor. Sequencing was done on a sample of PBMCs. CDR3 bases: TGTGCCAGCAGTAAAAGCACAGGGTCCTACGAGCAGTACTTC. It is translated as CASSKSTGSYEQYF.